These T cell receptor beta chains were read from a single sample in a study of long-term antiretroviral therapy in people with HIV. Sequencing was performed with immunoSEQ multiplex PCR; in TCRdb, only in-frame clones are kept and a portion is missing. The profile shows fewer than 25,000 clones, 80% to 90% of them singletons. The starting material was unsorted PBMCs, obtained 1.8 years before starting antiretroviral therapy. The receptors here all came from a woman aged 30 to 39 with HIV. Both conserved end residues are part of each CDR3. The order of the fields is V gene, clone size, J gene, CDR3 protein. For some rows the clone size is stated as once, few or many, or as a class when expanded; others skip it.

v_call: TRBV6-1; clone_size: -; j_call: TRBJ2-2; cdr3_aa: CASRVYTGELFF
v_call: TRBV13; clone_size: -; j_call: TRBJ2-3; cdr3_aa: CASSSGHTDTQYF
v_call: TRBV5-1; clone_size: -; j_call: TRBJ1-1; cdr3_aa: CASSLGPSEAFF
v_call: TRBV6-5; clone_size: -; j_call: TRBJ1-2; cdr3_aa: CASTSGQPYGYTF
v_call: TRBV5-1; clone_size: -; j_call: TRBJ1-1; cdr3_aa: CASSLAEGRGTEAFF
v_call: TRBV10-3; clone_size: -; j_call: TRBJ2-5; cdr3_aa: CASAQGAKETQYF
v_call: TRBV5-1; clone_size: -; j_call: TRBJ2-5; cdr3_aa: CASSSSGGGQETQYF
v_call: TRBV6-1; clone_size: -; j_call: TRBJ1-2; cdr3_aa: CASSEGASGYTF
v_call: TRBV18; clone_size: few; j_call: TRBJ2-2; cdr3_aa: CASSPTRVGYENTGELFF
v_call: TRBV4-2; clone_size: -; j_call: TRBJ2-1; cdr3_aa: CASSQNPGQGIYNEQFF
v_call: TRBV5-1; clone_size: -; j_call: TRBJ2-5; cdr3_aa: CASSLGTAVGQETQYF
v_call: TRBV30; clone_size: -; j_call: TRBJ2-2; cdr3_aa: CVIQAGGISDGTGELFF
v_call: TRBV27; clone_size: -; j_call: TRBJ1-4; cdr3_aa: CASRSGGSTNEKLFF
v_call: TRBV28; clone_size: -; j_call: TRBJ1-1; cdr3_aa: CASSLFAGSNTEAFF
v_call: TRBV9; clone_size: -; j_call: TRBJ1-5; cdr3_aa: CASSLPSGTPPRYSNQPQHF
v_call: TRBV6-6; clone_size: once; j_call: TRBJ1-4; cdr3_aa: CASSYGSGIRNEKLFF
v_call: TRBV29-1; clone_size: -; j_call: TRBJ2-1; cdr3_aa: CSVTPGGTFGGGNEQFF
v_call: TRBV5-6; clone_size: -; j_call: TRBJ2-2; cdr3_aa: CASSSDRGLSGELFF
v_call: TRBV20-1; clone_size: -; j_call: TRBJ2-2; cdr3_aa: CSARRAGELFF
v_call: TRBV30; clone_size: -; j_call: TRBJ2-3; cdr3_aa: CAWTRTGGADTQYF
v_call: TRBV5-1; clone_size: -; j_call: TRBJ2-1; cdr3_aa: CASSGRGTKADEQFF
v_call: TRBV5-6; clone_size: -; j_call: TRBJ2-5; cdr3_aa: CASRSSRDGGETQYF
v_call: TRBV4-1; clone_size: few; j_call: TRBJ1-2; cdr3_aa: CASSQGVTETYNYGYTF
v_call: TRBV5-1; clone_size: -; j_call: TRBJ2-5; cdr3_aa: CASSPGPWETQYF
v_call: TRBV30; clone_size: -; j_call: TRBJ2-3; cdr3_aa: CAWSSAENTDTQYF
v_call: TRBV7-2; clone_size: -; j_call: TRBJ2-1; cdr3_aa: CASSSKSGVGLHNEQFF
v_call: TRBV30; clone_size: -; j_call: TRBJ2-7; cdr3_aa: CAWSYSPYEQYF
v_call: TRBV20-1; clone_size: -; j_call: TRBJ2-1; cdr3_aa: CSADRGNEQFF
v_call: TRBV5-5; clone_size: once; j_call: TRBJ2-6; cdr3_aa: CASSLGPGQPASGANVLTF
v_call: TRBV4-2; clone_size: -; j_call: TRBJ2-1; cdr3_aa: CASSQVEGVNYNEQFF
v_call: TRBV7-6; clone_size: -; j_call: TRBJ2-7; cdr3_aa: CASSSDPYEQYF
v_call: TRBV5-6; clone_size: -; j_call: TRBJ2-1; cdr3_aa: CASSERQVYNEQFF
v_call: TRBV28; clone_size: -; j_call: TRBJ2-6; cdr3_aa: CASSPGQILSGANVLTF
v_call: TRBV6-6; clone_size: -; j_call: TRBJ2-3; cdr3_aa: CASSRGLGVGDTQYF
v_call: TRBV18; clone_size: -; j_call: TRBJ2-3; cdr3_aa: CASSPDRQDTQYF
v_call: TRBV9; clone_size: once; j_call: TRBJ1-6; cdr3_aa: CASSSPQGNNSPLHF
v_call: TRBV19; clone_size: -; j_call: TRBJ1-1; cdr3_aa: CASSLGPGRGDTEAFF
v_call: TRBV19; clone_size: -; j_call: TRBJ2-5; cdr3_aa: CATAELYQETQYF
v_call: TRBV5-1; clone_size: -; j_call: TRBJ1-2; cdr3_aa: CASSLDFDGYTF
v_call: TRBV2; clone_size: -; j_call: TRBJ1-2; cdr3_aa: CASSRTWDSYTF
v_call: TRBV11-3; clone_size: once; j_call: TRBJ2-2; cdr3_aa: CASSPRDTGELFF
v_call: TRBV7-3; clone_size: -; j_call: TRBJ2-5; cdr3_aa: CASSSGDGGALETQYF
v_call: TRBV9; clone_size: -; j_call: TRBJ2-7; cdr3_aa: CASSVGSQGSYEQYF
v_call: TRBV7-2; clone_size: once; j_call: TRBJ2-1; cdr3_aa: CASILGGTPVYNEQFF
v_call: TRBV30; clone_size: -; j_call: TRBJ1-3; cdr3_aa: CAWSVPGRGRNSGNTIYF